The 6 T cell receptor beta chains listed next were all sequenced from one sample in a study of T-cell memory formation after mild COVID-19. TCRdb called the 5' RACE reads again in MiXCR, with one record for every CDR3 protein. This table holds over 450,000 distinct CDR3 sequences, roughly 20% found once. The sequencing input was PBMCs or a T cell subset sorted from them (not recorded which). The receptors derive from an adult woman who had mild COVID-19 (a few samples of this study predate the infection). Cell type and time point are not known.

This chain links TRBV14 with TRBJ2-7; 8 nucleotides align to TRBD1. The germline V gene has CDR1 SGHDN and CDR2 FVKESK. The CDR3 contains 16 residues. With V trimmed by 1 base and J by 2 bases, 7 bases remained unmatched. CDR3 nucleotide sequence: TGTGCCAGCAGCCAAGTAAACCGGGACAGGCCCTACGAGCAGTACTTC. This gives the protein CASSQVNRDRPYEQYF.

The CDR3 sequence is CASSWLSRTSGGAYEQYF. DNA for the CDR3: TGCGCCAGCAGCTGGCTTTCCAGGACTAGCGGGGGGGCCTACGAGCAGTACTTC. The chain is built from TRBV5-1 and TRBJ2-7; 15 positions agree with TRBD2. Trimming at V came to 3 bases and at J to 2 bases, leaving 9 bases not matched to a gene. The CDR3 runs to 18 residues. CDR1 SGHRS and CDR2 YFSETQ come from the germline V gene.

The genes are TRBV5-1 and TRBJ1-1; D is possibly TRBD1 (6 bases). V shed 1 base and J shed 4 bases, with 11 bases lying between them. Germline values: CDR1 SGHRS, CDR2 YFSETQ. The length of the CDR3 is 14 residues. This CDR3 is CASSLLQGGTEAFF. The CDR3 DNA reads TGCGCCAGCAGCTTGCTACAGGGTGGCACTGAAGCTTTCTTT.

This sequence joins TRBV11-2 and TRBJ1-1; D might be TRBD1 (5 bases). V dropped 2 bases and J dropped 1 base, with 14 bases sitting between them. This CDR3 spans 16 amino acids. The germline gives CDR1 SGHAT, CDR2 FQNNGV. CDR3 sequence reads: CASSLNGSGQNTEAFF. The CDR3 DNA is TGTGCCAGCAGCTTAAATGGGTCAGGACAGAACACTGAAGCTTTCTTT.

This clonotype appeared a single time. CDR3 nucleotides: TGCAGCTCACAAGGGGAGGGATATAACACTGAAGCTTTCTTT. It encodes CSSQGEGYNTEAFF. The chain employs TRBV29-1 and TRBJ1-1; D is perhaps TRBD1 (5 bases). Trimming removed 8 bases at V and 2 bases at J, with 18 bases between. Germline V gives CDR1 SQVTM, CDR2 ANQGSEA. The CDR3 totals 14 residues. The entire variable domain, with the rest obtained from reference TRBV29-1 and TRBJ1-1, is as follows: SAVISQKPSRDICQRGTSLTIQCQVDSQVTMMFWYRQQPGQSLTLIATANQGSEATYESGFVIDKFPISRPNLTFSTLTVSNMSPEDSSIYLCSSQGEGYNTEAFFGQGTRLTVV.

This clonotype appeared a few times. In DNA form, the CDR3 reads TGTGCCACCGGGGGGACAGGGAGCGGCAATCAGCCCCAGCATTTT. It translates to CATGGTGSGNQPQHF. The V call is TRBV24-1, the J call TRBJ1-5, with TRBD1 matching 9 bases. This CDR3 contains 15 residues. CDR1 is KGHDR and CDR2 is SFDVKD in the germline V gene. The trim removed 9 bases at V and 2 bases at J, leaving 7 bases unmatched.